This passage covers 27 T cell receptor beta chains from one sample sequenced in a study of tumor-infiltrating lymphocytes in primary liver carcinoma. Blood RNA came from unsorted whole blood; germline DNA was also extracted. Researchers generated TCR beta cDNA from roughly 510 ng of total RNA, relying on a constant-region primer. Libraries of TCR beta came from three nested multiplex PCR rounds with slightly modified ARM-PCR. Researchers ran the first two PCR rounds for around 10 cycles each with TRBV1-TRBV30 forward primers and a C-beta reverse primer. TCRdb used MiXCR to reprocess the multiplex PCR reads, holding one entry per CDR3 protein. The table has 310,000 or so distinct CDR3 sequences, roughly two thirds seen once; the top ten hold about 6.5%. Sequenced input: peripheral blood. These receptors were obtained from a man aged 35 to 55 with primary liver carcinoma and hepatitis B virus infection.

In this sample, this clonotype turned up many times. Here the CDR3 reads CASSHGGGGNEQFF. CDR3 sequence (DNA): TGTGCCAGCAGCCATGGCGGTGGGGGCAATGAGCAGTTCTTC. The chain carries TRBV4-2 and TRBJ2-1; either TRBD1 or TRBD2 may supply D (5 bases each). The CDR3 is 14 amino acids. The V end lost 3 bases, the J end lost 6 bases, and 12 bases lay between the germline ends. Germline CDR1 LGHNA, CDR2 YNFKEQ.

The chain has TRBV28 and TRBJ2-7; D uncertain. The germline CDR1 and CDR2 sequences are MDHEN and SYDVKM. The CDR3 is 15 amino acids. V shed 3 bases and J shed 3 bases, with 15 bases lying between them. Here the CDR3 reads CASSFSENLLYEQYF. In DNA, the CDR3 is TGTGCCAGCAGTTTTTCGGAGAATCTTCTCTACGAGCAGTACTTC.

This clonotype was counted a few times. The chain uses TRBV6-5 and TRBJ2-3; a possible D gene is TRBD1 (6 bases). The germline CDR1 and CDR2 sequences are MNHEY and SVGAGI. The V and J ends lost 7 bases and 5 bases respectively, with 19 bases between them. This CDR3 region has 15 residues. The CDR3 loop reads CASKGVEGFKDTQYF. CDR3 sequence (DNA): TGTGCCAGCAAGGGGGTAGAGGGATTTAAAGATACGCAGTATTTT.

Concerning this clonotype: A read error may produce the germline difference seen at one junction end. V usage is TRBV5-4 and J usage is TRBJ1-2, with D hard to call. The germline CDR1 and CDR2 sequences are SGHNT and YYREEE (reference sequence). This CDR3 comprises 15 residues. The CDR3, as DNA: TGTGTCAGCGACTTGATTCGCAGCGGGGTGCATGGCTACACCTTC. Protein: CVSDLIRSGVHGYTF.

The chain couples TRBV28 to TRBJ2-7; 13 bases fit TRBD2. After removal of 5 bases from V and 2 bases from J, the junction contained 3 bases not matched to a gene. Germline V gene lookup returns CDR1 MDHEN and CDR2 SYDVKM. The CDR3 is 15 amino acids. CDR3 DNA: TGTGCCAGCAGTGCGACTAGCGGGAGGCCCTACGAGCAGTACTTC. This gives the protein CASSATSGRPYEQYF.

Comment on this clonotype: This could be a read error, since a much larger clone is one nucleotide away. The rearrangement joins TRBV6-6 to TRBJ2-6; 12 bases line up with TRBD1. Germline assignment: CDR1 MNHNY and CDR2 SVGAGI (reference sequence). The CDR3 is 17 residues long. CDR3 protein: CDRSGTGGWLGANVLTF. The CDR3 DNA reads as TGTGACAGGTCCGGGACAGGGGGCTGGTTGGGGGCCAACGTCCTGACTTTC.

With regard to this clonotype: At one boundary the junction diverges from the germline segment, which might be a read error. This chain connects TRBV28 to TRBJ2-3; D is unclear. Germline assignment: CDR1 MDHEN and CDR2 SYDVKM. This CDR3 region has 12 residues. The CDR3 DNA follows: TGTGCCAGCAGCTCTAACGCAGATACACAGTATTTT. Its translation is CASSSNADTQYF.

This clonotype came up once. Being one base from a much bigger clone, this may be a read error. The chain couples TRBV6-5 to TRBJ2-1; TRBD2 matches 10 bases. CDR1 MNHEY and CDR2 SVGAGI come from the germline V gene. The CDR3 spans 12 residues. In nucleotides, the CDR3 is TGTGACAGCCAGCGGGAGGGCAATGAGCAGTTCTTC. Its translation: CDSQREGNEQFF.

Note on this clonotype: Because the CDR3 is missing its conserved closing phenylalanine or tryptophan, this is likely a read error. This chain joins TRBV6-1 and TRBJ2-1; 7 positions agree with TRBD1. V dropped 4 bases and J dropped 0; count of bases not matched to a gene: 3. CDR3 size: 15 residues. CDR1 is MNHNS and CDR2 is SASEGT in the germline V gene. The CDR3 here is CASSGGTASYNEQFL. CDR3 DNA sequence: TGTGCCAGCAGTGGAGGGACAGCCTCCTACAATGAGCAGTTCCTC.

Concerning this clonotype: A much larger clone lies a single base off, so this may be a read error. The CDR3 here is CASSWDGTYEQYF. The CDR3 DNA follows: TGTGCCAGCTCCTGGGACGGGACCTACGAGCAGTACTTC. The chain has TRBV6-1 and TRBJ2-7; TRBD1 or TRBD2 may be the D gene (5 bases each). This CDR3 is built from 13 residues. In germline, CDR1 is MNHNS, CDR2 SASEGT. The germline V and J ends were trimmed by 8 bases and 2 bases, with 13 bases remaining between them.

The chain couples TRBV30 to TRBJ2-2; no firm D call. The CDR3 runs 12 residues. V gave up 0 bases and J gave up 7 bases, with 6 bases separating them. Germline V gene data show CDR1 as GTSNPN and CDR2 as SVGIG (reference sequence). CDR3 DNA: TGTGCCTGGAGTGTATGCGGCGGGGAGCTGTTTTTT. It specifies CAWSVCGGELFF.

With respect to this clonotype: One end of the junction is discordant with germline, which a read error may explain. The gene calls are TRBV11-2 and TRBJ2-1; 8 nucleotides line up with TRBD1. Per germline, CDR1 SGHAT and CDR2 FQNNGV. The CDR3 is 16 amino acids. Here the CDR3 reads CASSSLTGQVSNERFF. In DNA form, the CDR3 reads TGTGCCAGCAGCTCCCTAACGGGACAGGTCTCAAATGAGCGGTTCTTC. Supplemented by reference TRBV11-2 and TRBJ2-1, the full variable domain reads EAGVAQSPRYKIIEKRQSVAFWCNPISGHATLYWYQQILGQGPKLLIQFQNNGVVDDSQLPKDRFSAERLKGVDSTLKIQPAKLEDSAVYLCASSSLTGQVSNERFFGPGTRLTVL.

With regard to this clonotype: The junction departs from the called germline gene at one end, perhaps through a read error. CDR3 protein: CASRKRLEEIQYF. CDR3 DNA sequence: TGCGCCAGCAGAAAGAGACTGGAAGAGATCCAGTACTTC. J is TRBJ2-5 and V is TRBV5-1; no reliable D call. Germline CDR1 is SGHRS and CDR2 is YFSETQ. The CDR3 is 13 residues long.

The chain couples TRBV10-3 to TRBJ2-2, with D possibly being TRBD1 (5 bases). Germline V gene sequence: CDR1 ENHRY, CDR2 SYGVKD. V shed 3 bases and J shed 4 bases, with 12 bases lying between them. The length of the CDR3 is 15 residues. CDR3 DNA sequence: TGTGCCATCAGTGAATTACAGGTGATCACCGGGGAGCTGTTTTTT. Translation: CAISELQVITGELFF.

This clonotype was detected many times. The rearrangement joins TRBV12-3 or TRBV12-4 to TRBJ1-5, with 9 bases lining up with TRBD1. V gave up 5 bases and J gave up 3 bases; unmatched junction bases: 5. The CDR3 length is 15 residues. CDR3 loop: CASSMRQGDNQPQHF. CDR3 sequence (DNA): TGTGCCAGCAGTATGAGACAGGGGGACAATCAGCCCCAGCATTTT.

With respect to this clonotype: At one end the junction does not follow the germline gene, possibly because of a read error. The chain has TRBV12-3 or TRBV12-4 and TRBJ2-4; 7 bases line up with TRBD1. This CDR3 comprises 14 residues. The CDR3, as DNA: TGTGCCAGCAGCCCGGACAGGAACAAAAACATTCAGTGCTTC. This sequence encodes CASSPDRNKNIQCF.

This clonotype was counted ten times or more. This sequence joins TRBV10-3 and TRBJ1-5, with unresolved D. The germline V and J ends were trimmed by 4 bases and 4 bases, with 5 bases remaining between them. Germline V gene lookup returns CDR1 ENHRY and CDR2 SYGVKD. The CDR3 spans 12 residues. CDR3 amino acids: CAISGGNQPQHF. In nucleotides, the CDR3 is TGTGCCATCAGTGGTGGTAATCAGCCCCAGCATTTT.

On this clonotype: At one end the junction does not follow the germline gene, possibly because of a read error. The rearrangement uses TRBV11-2 and TRBJ2-3; possible D gene TRBD2, 7 bases. The CDR3 sequence is 16 residues long. The germline V gene has CDR1 SGHAT and CDR2 FQNNGV. The CDR3 nucleotides are TGTGCCAGCAGCTTTTGGCTAGCGGAGAGGACAGATACTCAGTATTTT. It encodes CASSFWLAERTDTQYF. Full variable domain (missing parts from reference TRBV11-2 and TRBJ2-3): EAGVAQSPRYKIIEKRQSVAFWCNPISGHATLYWYQQILGQGPKLLIQFQNNGVVDDSQLPKDRFSAERLKGVDSTLKIQPAKLEDSAVYLCASSFWLAERTDTQYFGPGTRLTVL.

This clonotype showed up just a few times. This chain connects TRBV24-1 to TRBJ1-2; no definite D call. Germline CDR1 and CDR2: KGHDR and SFDVKD. V was shortened by 8 bases and J by 4 bases, with 7 bases between the two germline ends. The CDR3 runs to 11 residues. Here the CDR3 reads CATTDGYGYTF. The CDR3 DNA is TGTGCCACCACGGATGGCTATGGCTACACCTTC.

About this clonotype: A clone one base away is much larger, so this may be a read error. V usage is TRBV6-2 or TRBV6-3 and J usage is TRBJ1-5; D unclear. With 3 bases removed from V and 0 bases from J, the gap between germline ends came to 9 bases. The CDR3 has 15 residues. The germline V gene has CDR1 MNHEY and CDR2 SVGEGT. The CDR3 region has the DNA TGTGCCAGCAGTTATTGGGGAAATAGCAATCAGCCCCAGCATTTT. It codes for CASSYWGNSNQPQHF.

Concerning this clonotype: This likely comes from a read error, as the CDR3 has no conserved phenylalanine or tryptophan at its end. CDR3 DNA sequence: TGTGCCACGGGGGGAGAGACCCAGTACTTA. Translated, it gives CATGGETQYL. The chain joins TRBV6-1 to TRBJ2-5; 7 nucleotides match TRBD2. Germline CDR1 MNHNS, CDR2 SASEGT. V dropped 10 bases and J dropped 4; count of bases not matched to a gene: 0. The CDR3 contains 10 residues.

V gene TRBV11-2 combines with J gene TRBJ2-7; 7 nucleotides match TRBD1. CDR3 size: 16 residues. V was pared by 4 bases and J by 11 bases, with 20 bases of the junction left unmatched. CDR1 is SGHAT and CDR2 is FQNNGV in the germline V gene. The CDR3 DNA is TGTGCCAGCAGCTCCGGGACAGCGCTCTTCTCCTATGAGAAGTACTTC. This encodes CASSSGTALFSYEKYF.

This clonotype was observed a handful of times. The chain combines TRBV7-2 with TRBJ2-1; D uncertain. The CDR3 runs 15 residues. The V and J ends lost 5 bases and 5 bases respectively, with 16 bases between them. Germline-derived CDR1 and CDR2 are SGHTA and FQGNSA. The CDR3 coding sequence is TGTGCCAGCAGCCCCATGTATTCGAACCACAATGAGCAGTTCTTC. Its protein is CASSPMYSNHNEQFF.

The chain employs TRBV25-1 and TRBJ1-1; a weak D match, TRBD1 (6 bases). This CDR3 has 15 residues. Trimming removed 4 bases from V and 0 bases from J, with 12 bases in between. CDR1 and CDR2 from the germline V gene are MGHDK and SYGVNS. CDR3 coding DNA: TGTGCCAGCAGTGGACCGGGACACTTGAACACTGAAGCTTTCTTT. Protein product: CASSGPGHLNTEAFF.

Concerning this clonotype: Here the CDR3 omits its conserved ending phenylalanine or tryptophan, so a read error is the likely source. This rearrangement joins TRBV6-2 or TRBV6-3 to TRBJ1-6; D gene uncertain. Trimming removed 6 bases at V and 0 bases at J, with 9 bases between. Germline V CDR1 and CDR2: MNHEY, SVGEGT. The CDR3 runs to 15 residues. CDR3 protein: CASSFESSYNSPLHI. DNA for the CDR3: TGTGCCAGCAGCTTCGAGAGCTCCTATAATTCACCCCTCCACATT.

This clonotype was seen a handful of times. This chain uses TRBV5-6 with TRBJ2-4; D gene ambiguous. Germline loops: CDR1 SGHDT, CDR2 YYEEEE. V lost 4 bases, J lost 1 base, and 12 bases lay in between. The CDR3 is 15 amino acids. CDR3 bases: TGTGCCAGCAGCCCGCCCGCAAGGGCCAAAAACATTCAGTACTTC. Translating gives CASSPPARAKNIQYF.

Worth noting for this clonotype: Germline is not matched at one junction end, which may reflect a read error. The V gene is TRBV30, the J gene TRBJ2-1, with D uncertain. This CDR3 is built from 13 residues. Germline V gene lookup returns CDR1 GTSNPN and CDR2 SVGIG (reference sequence). CDR3 region: CAWSVQLNNEQIF. CDR3 nucleotides: TGTGCCTGGAGTGTCCAGCTCAACAATGAGCAGATCTTC.